The text below deals with one TCR beta chain. Other DNA sequences within the sample encode an identical CDR3. Trimming left V 3 bases short and J 3 bases short, with 7 bases between. Germline lookup yields CDR1 LNHDA and CDR2 SQIVND (reference sequence). CDR3 length: 13 amino acids. These data are taken from a study of blood T cell repertoires in COVID-19. Repertoires were generated with immunoSEQ multiplex PCR, while TCRdb's copy carries only in-frame clones and drops some. The sample has 80,000 to 100,000 clones, more than 65% seen once. The specimen sequenced was peripheral blood. This clonotype was obtained from a man between 60 and 75 years old with acute or convalescent COVID-19. The V and J genes are TRBV19 and TRBJ2-3; perhaps TRBD1 as D (5 bases). CDR3 bases: TGTGCCAGTAGTATCACAGGAACAGATACGCAGTATTTT. Translation: CASSITGTDTQYF.